A selection of T cell receptor beta chains follows, all from one sample in a study of spatial heterogeneity in lung cancer. Via MiXCR, TCRdb re-called the 5' RACE reads, giving one row per CDR3 protein. The sample yields tens of thousands of distinct CDR3 sequences, 7% seen once. The specimen was PBMCs, collected at surgery. Source of these receptors: a male donor with early-stage non-small cell lung cancer. Both conserved end residues are part of each CDR3. Fields, in order: J gene, D gene, clone size, CDR3 length, V gene, CDR3 protein, CDR3 DNA. The D gene is left open where the match is weak. The listing skips clone size in some rows; elsewhere it reads once, few, many or a size class.

TRBJ2-1 | TRBD2 | many | 17 | TRBV7-3 | CASSPRRLTSGENEQFF | TGTGCCAGCAGCCCCAGGCGGCTTACTAGCGGGGAAAATGAGCAGTTCTTC
TRBJ2-2 | TRBD1 | few | 17 | TRBV7-2 | CASSLFGTGGYTGELFF | TGTGCCAGCAGCTTATTCGGGACAGGGGGGTACACCGGGGAGCTGTTTTTT
TRBJ2-1 | TRBD1 | . | 14 | TRBV30 | CAWARTGGINEQFF | TGTGCCTGGGCCAGGACAGGGGGCATCAATGAGCAGTTCTTC
TRBJ2-2 | . | few | 12 | TRBV6-6 | CASTLNTGELFF | TGTGCCAGCACTCTAAACACCGGGGAGCTGTTTTTT
TRBJ2-7 | . | many | 12 | TRBV28 | CASSSSFHEQYF | TGTGCCAGCAGTTCCAGTTTCCACGAGCAGTACTTC
TRBJ1-1 | TRBD1 | . | 16 | TRBV28 | CASRVSGTGMNTEAFF | TGTGCCAGCAGGGTTTCCGGGACAGGGATGAACACTGAAGCTTTCTTT
TRBJ2-1 | . | many | 14 | TRBV10-3 | CASIAALGGSEQFF | TGTGCCAGCATAGCCGCATTAGGTGGCAGTGAGCAGTTCTTC
TRBJ2-5 | . | . | 15 | TRBV19 | CASSMGYGSGETQYF | TGTGCCAGTAGTATGGGGTATGGAAGCGGAGAGACCCAGTACTTC
TRBJ2-4 | TRBD1 | . | 16 | TRBV27 | CASSLTGGLAKNIQYF | TGTGCCAGCAGTCTGACAGGGGGACTAGCCAAAAACATTCAGTACTTC
TRBJ2-7 | . | . | 15 | TRBV9 | CASSVGPGSSYEQYF | TGTGCCAGCAGCGTAGGCCCAGGTAGCTCCTACGAGCAGTACTTC
TRBJ1-1 | . | . | 11 | TRBV28 | CASSLGTRAFF | TGTGCCAGCAGCCTAGGGACAAGGGCTTTCTTT
TRBJ2-1 | TRBD2 | many | 11 | TRBV30 | CAWSVRGELLF | TGTGCCTGGAGTGTACGGGGGGAACTCCTCTTC
TRBJ1-2 | . | many | 14 | TRBV19 | CASSPGSLPHGYTF | TGTGCCAGTAGTCCCGGATCCCTACCTCACGGCTACACCTTC
TRBJ2-2 | TRBD1 | many | 16 | TRBV24-1 | CATSDLGDRGTGELFF | TGTGCCACCAGTGATTTGGGGGACAGGGGAACCGGGGAGCTGTTTTTT
TRBJ1-1 | . | many | 14 | TRBV5-1 | CASSLGVGITEAFF | TGCGCCAGCAGCTTGGGCGTAGGTATTACTGAAGCTTTCTTT
TRBJ2-2 | TRBD1 | . | 16 | TRBV4-3 | CASSQGGGANTGELFF | TGCGCCAGCAGCCAAGGAGGGGGCGCGAACACCGGGGAGCTGTTTTTT
TRBJ2-3 | . | many | 13 | TRBV2 | CASSGDSTDTQYF | TGTGCCAGCAGCGGGGACTCCACAGATACGCAGTATTTT
TRBJ1-5 | TRBD1 | . | 16 | TRBV2 | CASSGQGNLRNQPQHF | TGTGCCAGCTCGGGACAGGGAAATTTGCGCAATCAGCCCCAGCATTTT
TRBJ1-1 | . | large | 14 | TRBV30 | CAWSVKQFRAEAFF | TGTGCCTGGAGTGTGAAACAATTTAGGGCTGAAGCTTTCTTT
TRBJ2-1 | TRBD1 | many | 14 | TRBV6-1 | CASNRQGSVNEQFF | TGTGCCAGCAACCGACAGGGGTCGGTGAATGAGCAGTTCTTC
TRBJ2-1 | . | few | 12 | TRBV27 | CASRDRRDEQFF | TGTGCCAGCAGAGATAGGAGGGATGAGCAGTTCTTC
TRBJ1-1 | . | many | 14 | TRBV5-5 | CASKIDTVNTEAFF | TGTGCCAGCAAAATCGATACAGTGAACACTGAAGCTTTCTTT
TRBJ2-3 | . | medium-sized | 12 | TRBV28 | CASSSNPDTQYF | TGTGCCAGCAGTTCGAACCCGGATACGCAGTATTTT
TRBJ1-6 | TRBD1 | many | 18 | TRBV7-8 | CASSFRTGSGADNSPLHF | TGTGCCAGCAGCTTTCGGACAGGCTCAGGGGCGGATAATTCACCCCTCCACTTT
TRBJ2-3 | . | few | 11 | TRBV29-1 | CSVSEGDTQYF | TGCAGCGTTTCGGAGGGTGATACGCAGTATTTT
TRBJ2-3 | . | many | 13 | TRBV5-1 | CASSSLGTDTQYF | TGCGCCAGCAGCTCCCTGGGCACAGATACGCAGTATTTT
TRBJ1-3 | . | many | 16 | TRBV9 | CASSAQTGSSGNTIYF | TGTGCCAGCAGCGCCCAGACAGGCAGCTCTGGAAACACCATATATTTT
TRBJ1-5 | . | many | 13 | TRBV20-1 | CSARLPGNQPQHF | TGCAGTGCACGGCTTCCAGGAAATCAGCCCCAGCATTTT
TRBJ1-1 | . | many | 13 | TRBV3-1 | CASSRPPNTEAFF | TGTGCCAGCAGCCGGCCTCCGAACACTGAAGCTTTCTTT
TRBJ2-1 | . | many | 13 | TRBV7-3 | CASSLTPDNEQFF | TGTGCCAGCAGCTTAACGCCAGACAATGAGCAGTTCTTC
TRBJ1-5 | . | few | 14 | TRBV6-1 | CASSDGGRDQPQHF | TGTGCCAGCAGTGATGGAGGGCGGGATCAGCCCCAGCATTTT
TRBJ1-2 | . | few | 12 | TRBV11-2 | CASSLERIGYTF | TGTGCCAGCAGCTTAGAGAGGATCGGCTACACCTTC
TRBJ1-5 | . | many | 16 | TRBV7-2 | CASSLGPGTVNQPQHF | TGTGCCAGCAGCTTAGGACCGGGGACGGTTAATCAGCCCCAGCATTTT
TRBJ2-2 | . | many | 14 | TRBV6-5 | CASSYDRNTGELFF | TGTGCCAGCAGTTACGACAGAAACACCGGGGAGCTGTTTTTT
TRBJ2-7 | . | many | 13 | TRBV15 | CATSRAETYEQYF | TGTGCCACCAGCAGGGCTGAAACCTACGAGCAGTACTTC
TRBJ2-2 | TRBD2 | many | 16 | TRBV7-6 | CASSPTGTRSTGELFF | TGTGCCAGCAGTCCGACCGGGACTAGAAGTACCGGGGAGCTGTTTTTT
TRBJ2-7 | . | few | 13 | TRBV12-3/TRBV12-4 | CASSFRQAYEQYF | TGTGCCAGCAGTTTTCGACAAGCCTACGAGCAGTACTTC
TRBJ2-1 | TRBD2 | . | 15 | TRBV24-1 | CATSGSGGLGNEQFF | TGTGCCACCAGTGGCTCGGGGGGTTTGGGGAATGAGCAGTTCTTC
TRBJ1-2 | . | many | 14 | TRBV7-2 | CASSFGRGSYGYTF | TGTGCCAGCAGCTTCGGACGGGGTTCCTATGGCTACACCTTC
TRBJ1-3 | . | many | 15 | TRBV3-1 | CASSRDTNNGNTIYF | TGTGCCAGCAGCCGGGATACTAATAACGGAAACACCATATATTTT
TRBJ2-7 | . | . | 11 | TRBV28 | CASSLWQRVDF | TGTGCCAGCAGTTTATGGCAGAGGGTTGACTTC
TRBJ1-1 | . | few | 15 | TRBV12-3/TRBV12-4 | CASSLTGRMNTEAFF | TGTGCCAGCAGTCTCACGGGACGGATGAACACTGAAGCTTTCTTT
TRBJ2-1 | . | medium-sized | 17 | TRBV6-5 | CASSYSKGLRTYNEQFF | TGTGCCAGCAGTTACTCGAAGGGGCTCAGAACCTACAATGAGCAGTTCTTC
TRBJ2-5 | TRBD1 | few | 15 | TRBV7-9 | CASSTSRTGEETQYF | TGTGCCAGCAGCACGTCCCGGACAGGGGAAGAGACCCAGTACTTC
TRBJ2-1 | . | many | 15 | TRBV24-1 | CATSDPPRGSHEQFF | TGTGCCACCAGTGATCCCCCCCGGGGGAGCCATGAGCAGTTCTTC
TRBJ2-4 | . | . | 14 | TRBV28 | CASSLFGPGNIQYF | TGTGCCAGCAGTTTATTCGGGCCTGGGAACATTCAGTACTTC
TRBJ2-7 | TRBD1 | few | 14 | TRBV20-1 | CSAKTLRQGHEQYF | TGCAGTGCTAAGACCTTAAGACAGGGTCACGAGCAGTACTTC
TRBJ2-1 | TRBD2 | many | 16 | TRBV6-1 | CASTKASGSSYNEQFF | TGTGCCAGCACGAAGGCTAGCGGAAGCTCCTACAATGAGCAGTTCTTC
TRBJ2-5 | . | few | 14 | TRBV15 | CATSRAGGLETQYF | TGTGCCACCAGCAGAGCTGGGGGGCTGGAGACCCAGTACTTC
TRBJ1-6 | . | . | 13 | TRBV11-2 | CASSLGERSPLHF | TGTGCCAGCAGCTTGGGGGAGCGGTCACCCCTCCACTTT
TRBJ2-5 | . | few | 13 | TRBV20-1 | CSASGLVGETQYF | TGCAGTGCTAGCGGACTTGTGGGCGAGACCCAGTACTTC
TRBJ2-2 | TRBD2 | few | 15 | TRBV7-7 | CASSEAGVNTGELFF | TGTGCCAGCAGCGAAGCGGGAGTCAACACCGGGGAGCTGTTTTTT
TRBJ1-2 | . | many | 15 | TRBV4-1 | CASSQVAGLDYGYTF | TGCGCCAGCAGCCAAGTCGCAGGACTCGACTATGGCTACACCTTC
TRBJ2-5 | . | many | 13 | TRBV18 | CASSPRGQETQYF | TGTGCCAGCTCACCAAGAGGGCAAGAGACCCAGTACTTC
TRBJ1-5 | . | many | 12 | TRBV3-1 | CASSQGDQPQHF | TGTGCCAGCAGCCAGGGCGATCAGCCCCAGCATTTT
TRBJ2-2 | TRBD2 | . | 16 | TRBV6-2/TRBV6-3 | CASSDLTSGRAGELFF | TGTGCCAGCAGTGACTTGACTAGCGGGAGAGCCGGGGAGCTGTTTTTT
TRBJ2-3 | TRBD2 | . | 14 | TRBV29-1 | CSVEKRGEADTQYF | TGCAGCGTTGAAAAGCGGGGGGAAGCAGATACGCAGTATTTT
TRBJ2-7 | . | few | 14 | TRBV7-2 | CASSLGGRFYEQYF | TGTGCCAGCAGCCTCGGAGGACGCTTCTACGAGCAGTACTTC
TRBJ2-1 | TRBD1 | many | 14 | TRBV19 | CASTLGQGYNEQFF | TGTGCCAGTACCCTCGGACAGGGCTACAATGAGCAGTTCTTC